This is a list of T cell receptor beta chains from one sample in a study of early T cells in non-severe SARS-CoV-2 infection. In TCRdb, the 5' RACE reads were re-called with MiXCR into one record per CDR3 protein. The data contain 30,000 to 45,000 distinct CDR3 sequences, around 4% of them seen just once; the ten biggest clones take up 9% to 10%. The material sequenced was whole blood. Every receptor here comes from an adult who was a healthcare worker with PCR-confirmed SARS-CoV-2 infection or an uninfected control (not recorded which). Each CDR3 is given with its conserved first and last residue. A D gene is named only where the DNA matches it firmly. The size of a clone is reported for some rows only, either as once, few or many, or as a class for expanded clones.

clone size: many
V gene: TRBV13
J gene: TRBJ2-4
D gene: -
CDR3 protein: CASSFRGRGKNIQYF
CDR3 DNA: TGTGCCAGCAGCTTCCGGGGGAGAGGCAAAAACATTCAGTACTTC

clone size: many
V gene: TRBV12-3/TRBV12-4
J gene: TRBJ2-3
D gene: -
CDR3 protein: CASSLGSASDTQYF
CDR3 DNA: TGTGCCAGCAGTTTAGGATCAGCGTCAGATACGCAGTATTTT

clone size: many
V gene: TRBV6-2/TRBV6-3
J gene: TRBJ2-6
D gene: -
CDR3 protein: CASSPPTSSFSGANVLTF
CDR3 DNA: TGTGCCAGCAGTCCACCGACCTCTAGCTTCTCTGGGGCCAACGTCCTGACTTTC

clone size: many
V gene: TRBV19
J gene: TRBJ2-1
D gene: -
CDR3 protein: CASSISTRSNEQFF
CDR3 DNA: TGTGCCAGTAGTATTTCGACTAGGAGCAATGAGCAGTTCTTC

clone size: many
V gene: TRBV5-1
J gene: TRBJ2-5
D gene: -
CDR3 protein: CASSLAGLETQYF
CDR3 DNA: TGCGCCAGCAGCTTGGCTGGCTTGGAGACCCAGTACTTC

clone size: medium-sized
V gene: TRBV4-3
J gene: TRBJ2-4
D gene: -
CDR3 protein: CASSQVNGRGDIQYF
CDR3 DNA: TGCGCCAGCAGCCAAGTTAACGGCAGGGGAGACATTCAGTACTTC

clone size: few
V gene: TRBV9
J gene: TRBJ2-7
D gene: -
CDR3 protein: CASSVEGDRRSYEQYF
CDR3 DNA: TGTGCCAGCAGCGTAGAGGGGGACCGCCGATCCTACGAGCAGTACTTC

clone size: many
V gene: TRBV6-1
J gene: TRBJ1-5
D gene: -
CDR3 protein: CASSEGILFNQPQHF
CDR3 DNA: TGTGCCAGCAGTGAAGGGATTCTATTCAATCAGCCCCAGCATTTT

clone size: many
V gene: TRBV19
J gene: TRBJ1-4
D gene: -
CDR3 protein: CASSIQGRTNEKLFF
CDR3 DNA: TGTGCCAGTAGTATACAGGGGAGAACTAATGAAAAACTGTTTTTT

clone size: many
V gene: TRBV29-1
J gene: TRBJ2-1
D gene: TRBD2
CDR3 protein: CSIRTSGLSYNEQFF
CDR3 DNA: TGCAGCATACGGACTAGCGGGTTATCCTACAATGAGCAGTTCTTC

clone size: many
V gene: TRBV20-1
J gene: TRBJ2-5
D gene: -
CDR3 protein: CSAQRGIQETQYF
CDR3 DNA: TGCAGTGCCCAGAGAGGCATACAAGAGACCCAGTACTTC

clone size: many
V gene: TRBV7-9
J gene: TRBJ2-2
D gene: TRBD1
CDR3 protein: CASSDFDRASNTGELFF
CDR3 DNA: TGTGCCAGCAGCGATTTCGACAGGGCCTCTAACACCGGGGAGCTGTTTTTT

clone size: many
V gene: TRBV7-8
J gene: TRBJ1-1
D gene: -
CDR3 protein: CATSKWDTEAFF
CDR3 DNA: TGTGCCACCTCTAAGTGGGACACTGAAGCTTTCTTT

clone size: few
V gene: TRBV12-5
J gene: TRBJ2-3
D gene: -
CDR3 protein: CASGLDRFNSTDTQYF
CDR3 DNA: TGTGCTAGTGGTCTTGACCGTTTTAACAGCACAGATACGCAGTATTTT

clone size: many
V gene: TRBV3-1
J gene: TRBJ2-1
D gene: TRBD2
CDR3 protein: CASSQGLAINNEQFF
CDR3 DNA: TGTGCCAGCAGCCAGGGACTAGCGATAAACAATGAGCAGTTCTTC

clone size: few
V gene: TRBV10-3
J gene: TRBJ1-3
D gene: -
CDR3 protein: CAISESGQDSGNTIYF
CDR3 DNA: TGTGCCATCAGTGAGTCAGGGCAGGACTCTGGAAACACCATATATTTT

clone size: many
V gene: TRBV27
J gene: TRBJ1-6
D gene: -
CDR3 protein: CASSLTGPGNSPLHF
CDR3 DNA: TGTGCCAGCAGTCTCACAGGGCCGGGGAATTCACCCCTCCACTTT

clone size: -
V gene: TRBV24-1
J gene: TRBJ2-1
D gene: -
CDR3 protein: CATQGGNEQFF
CDR3 DNA: TGTGCCACCCAAGGAGGCAATGAGCAGTTCTTC

clone size: few
V gene: TRBV9
J gene: TRBJ2-3
D gene: TRBD1
CDR3 protein: CASSVLDRLEDTQYF
CDR3 DNA: TGTGCCAGCAGCGTCTTGGACAGGCTTGAAGATACGCAGTATTTT

clone size: many
V gene: TRBV15
J gene: TRBJ1-1
D gene: -
CDR3 protein: CATSRASVLLAQGTEAFF
CDR3 DNA: TGTGCCACCAGCAGAGCGAGTGTGTTATTGGCCCAAGGAACTGAAGCTTTCTTT

clone size: many
V gene: TRBV6-2/TRBV6-3
J gene: TRBJ2-1
D gene: TRBD2
CDR3 protein: CASSYGLAGRIAYNEQFF
CDR3 DNA: TGTGCCAGCAGTTACGGACTAGCGGGACGGATCGCCTACAATGAGCAGTTCTTC

clone size: many
V gene: TRBV4-1
J gene: TRBJ1-1
D gene: -
CDR3 protein: CASSRNQANTEAFF
CDR3 DNA: TGCGCCAGCAGCCGCAATCAGGCGAACACTGAAGCTTTCTTT

clone size: few
V gene: TRBV7-2
J gene: TRBJ2-1
D gene: TRBD1
CDR3 protein: CASGKRTDRAKFF
CDR3 DNA: TGTGCCAGCGGGAAGAGGACGGACAGGGCTAAGTTCTTC

clone size: many
V gene: TRBV29-1
J gene: TRBJ2-6
D gene: -
CDR3 protein: CSVENSGANVLTF
CDR3 DNA: TGCAGCGTCGAAAACTCTGGGGCCAACGTCCTGACTTTC

clone size: few
V gene: TRBV5-5
J gene: TRBJ2-7
D gene: -
CDR3 protein: CASSLLSGQVYF
CDR3 DNA: TGTGCCAGCAGCTTGCTTTCCGGCCAGGTTTACTTC

clone size: few
V gene: TRBV7-9
J gene: TRBJ1-1
D gene: -
CDR3 protein: CASSLEFWSQKAFF
CDR3 DNA: TGTGCCAGCAGCTTAGAGTTCTGGTCGCAAAAAGCTTTCTTT

clone size: many
V gene: TRBV29-1
J gene: TRBJ2-1
D gene: TRBD2
CDR3 protein: CSVEGLAGRKQGNEQFF
CDR3 DNA: TGCAGCGTTGAAGGGCTAGCGGGCCGAAAGCAGGGCAATGAGCAGTTCTTC

clone size: -
V gene: TRBV10-3
J gene: TRBJ2-1
D gene: -
CDR3 protein: CTISERGGGFDEQFF
CDR3 DNA: TGTACCATCAGTGAGCGAGGGGGAGGGTTTGATGAGCAGTTCTTC

clone size: few
V gene: TRBV6-1
J gene: TRBJ2-2
D gene: TRBD2
CDR3 protein: CASSEALRSSGTNGELFF
CDR3 DNA: TGTGCCAGCAGTGAAGCGCTCCGTTCTAGCGGGACGAACGGGGAGCTGTTTTTT

clone size: -
V gene: TRBV9
J gene: TRBJ2-2
D gene: TRBD2
CDR3 protein: CASSPGLAAPTGELFF
CDR3 DNA: TGTGCCAGCAGCCCGGGACTAGCGGCACCGACCGGGGAGCTGTTTTTT

clone size: many
V gene: TRBV28
J gene: TRBJ2-7
D gene: TRBD2
CDR3 protein: CASSQGEGSSYEQYF
CDR3 DNA: TGTGCCAGCAGTCAAGGGGAGGGGAGCTCCTACGAGCAGTACTTC

clone size: -
V gene: TRBV24-1
J gene: TRBJ2-3
D gene: -
CDR3 protein: CTTRDTGPTDTQYF
CDR3 DNA: TGTACCACCAGAGACACCGGACCCACAGATACGCAGTATTTT

clone size: many
V gene: TRBV11-2
J gene: TRBJ1-5
D gene: TRBD1
CDR3 protein: CASSIGTEYNQPQHF
CDR3 DNA: TGTGCCAGCAGCATCGGGACAGAATACAATCAGCCCCAGCATTTT

clone size: few
V gene: TRBV9
J gene: TRBJ1-4
D gene: -
CDR3 protein: CASSPFGDNEKLFF
CDR3 DNA: TGTGCCAGCAGTCCATTCGGAGACAATGAAAAACTGTTTTTT

clone size: many
V gene: TRBV7-9
J gene: TRBJ2-5
D gene: TRBD2
CDR3 protein: CASSLLAGALETQYF
CDR3 DNA: TGTGCCAGCAGCTTATTAGCGGGAGCTCTTGAGACCCAGTACTTC

clone size: many
V gene: TRBV19
J gene: TRBJ1-1
D gene: -
CDR3 protein: CASMVNTEAFF
CDR3 DNA: TGTGCCAGTATGGTGAACACTGAAGCTTTCTTT

clone size: many
V gene: TRBV5-4
J gene: TRBJ2-3
D gene: TRBD2
CDR3 protein: CASSPKVAGGGADTQYF
CDR3 DNA: TGTGCCAGCAGCCCTAAGGTGGCGGGAGGGGGAGCGGATACGCAGTATTTT

clone size: few
V gene: TRBV12-2
J gene: TRBJ1-1
D gene: -
CDR3 protein: CASRLAPSTSSTEAFF
CDR3 DNA: TGTGCAAGTCGCTTAGCGCCTTCGACCTCTTCCACTGAAGCTTTCTTT

clone size: many
V gene: TRBV6-5
J gene: TRBJ2-3
D gene: -
CDR3 protein: CASSSGGLGSDTQYF
CDR3 DNA: TGTGCCAGCAGTTCAGGGGGACTAGGTTCAGATACGCAGTATTTT

clone size: few
V gene: TRBV5-5
J gene: TRBJ1-4
D gene: -
CDR3 protein: CASSLASAGGIEKLFF
CDR3 DNA: TGTGCCAGCAGCTTGGCCTCTGCGGGGGGGATTGAAAAACTGTTTTTT

clone size: many
V gene: TRBV10-3
J gene: TRBJ1-1
D gene: -
CDR3 protein: CATTGNTEAFF
CDR3 DNA: TGTGCCACGACAGGGAACACTGAAGCTTTCTTT

clone size: -
V gene: TRBV3-1
J gene: TRBJ1-2
D gene: TRBD1
CDR3 protein: CASSRTTGGYGYTF
CDR3 DNA: TGTGCCAGCAGCCGGACGACAGGGGGCTATGGCTACACCTTC

clone size: many
V gene: TRBV9
J gene: TRBJ2-2
D gene: -
CDR3 protein: CASSVGGGGLGELFF
CDR3 DNA: TGTGCCAGCAGCGTAGGAGGTGGGGGCCTCGGGGAGCTGTTTTTT

clone size: few
V gene: TRBV7-9
J gene: TRBJ2-1
D gene: TRBD2
CDR3 protein: CASSQAGASGHNEQFF
CDR3 DNA: TGTGCCAGCAGTCAGGCTGGGGCTAGCGGGCACAATGAGCAGTTCTTC

clone size: many
V gene: TRBV27
J gene: TRBJ1-2
D gene: -
CDR3 protein: CASSLSLQGQGGGYTF
CDR3 DNA: TGTGCCAGCAGTTTAAGCCTACAGGGTCAGGGCGGCGGCTACACCTTC

clone size: many
V gene: TRBV19
J gene: TRBJ1-5
D gene: -
CDR3 protein: CASSERYSNQPQHF
CDR3 DNA: TGTGCCAGTAGTGAAAGATATAGCAATCAGCCCCAGCATTTT

clone size: many
V gene: TRBV7-2
J gene: TRBJ1-3
D gene: -
CDR3 protein: CASSLARGGGSGNTIYF
CDR3 DNA: TGTGCCAGCAGCTTAGCGCGGGGAGGGGGCTCTGGAAACACCATATATTTT